This T cell receptor (beta chain) was captured by sequencing in a study of long-term antiretroviral therapy in people with HIV. Study-level findings and limits: Across all time points, the repertoire was dominated by clones that expanded before ART.

Comments on this clone: Its antigen is still unknown.

With survey level as its setting, the immunoSEQ assay was v3.0. Profiling relied on immunoSEQ multiplex PCR, and the TCRdb table lists in-frame clones only, not all of them. The table lists some 10,000 clones, about four fifths of them singletons. The CDR3 sequence is 15 residues long. Germline CDR1 reads MGHRA; CDR2 reads YSYEKL. V lost 1 base to trimming and J lost 5 bases, with 14 bases between them. Two or more post-ART PBMC samples, plus at least one pre-ART sample, were available for each donor. The starting material was unsorted PBMCs, obtained 1.8 years before starting antiretroviral therapy. The TCR originated in a man in his forties or fifties with HIV. The V and J genes are TRBV4-1 and TRBJ1-1, with D tentatively TRBD1 (6 bases). The CDR3, as DNA: TGCGCCAGCAGCCAAGGAAGCACAGGGATAACTGAAGCTTTCTTT. As protein: CASSQGSTGITEAFF.